Sequencing of this TCR beta chain was carried out in a study of T-cell memory formation after mild COVID-19. About the research overall: Most TCR clusters belonged to a single donor. Whole-study findings and limits: Pre-infection memory contained some responding clones, which suggested that cross-reactive memory had joined. The authors left the SARS-CoV-2 specificity of second-wave clones peaking on day 37 unconfirmed.

This CDR3 has 15 residues. Germline values: CDR1 SNHLY, CDR2 FYNNEI. V lost 7 bases and J lost 3, with 16 bases in between. As to this clonotype: Its antigen remains unidentified.

Each CDR3 protein is one row after TCRdb ran MiXCR on the 5' RACE reads. Of tens of thousands of distinct CDR3 sequences listed, roughly 21% are singletons. Material: PBMCs or a T cell subset sorted from them (not recorded which). V gene TRBV2 combines with J gene TRBJ1-5, with D maybe TRBD1 (6 bases). This receptor was obtained from an adult who had mild COVID-19 (a few samples of this study predate the infection). Cell type and time point are not known. CDR3 sequence reads: CASNLQGRNNQPQHF. The CDR3 bases are TGTGCCAGCAACCTACAGGGTAGGAACAATCAGCCCCAGCATTTT. The full variable domain, in which reference TRBV2 and TRBJ1-5 provide the parts outside the CDR3, is EPEVTQTPSHQVTQMGQEVILRCVPISNHLYFYWYRQILGQKVEFLVSFYNNEISEKSEIFDDQFSVERPDGSNFTLKIRSTKLEDSAMYFCASNLQGRNNQPQHFGDGTRLSIL.